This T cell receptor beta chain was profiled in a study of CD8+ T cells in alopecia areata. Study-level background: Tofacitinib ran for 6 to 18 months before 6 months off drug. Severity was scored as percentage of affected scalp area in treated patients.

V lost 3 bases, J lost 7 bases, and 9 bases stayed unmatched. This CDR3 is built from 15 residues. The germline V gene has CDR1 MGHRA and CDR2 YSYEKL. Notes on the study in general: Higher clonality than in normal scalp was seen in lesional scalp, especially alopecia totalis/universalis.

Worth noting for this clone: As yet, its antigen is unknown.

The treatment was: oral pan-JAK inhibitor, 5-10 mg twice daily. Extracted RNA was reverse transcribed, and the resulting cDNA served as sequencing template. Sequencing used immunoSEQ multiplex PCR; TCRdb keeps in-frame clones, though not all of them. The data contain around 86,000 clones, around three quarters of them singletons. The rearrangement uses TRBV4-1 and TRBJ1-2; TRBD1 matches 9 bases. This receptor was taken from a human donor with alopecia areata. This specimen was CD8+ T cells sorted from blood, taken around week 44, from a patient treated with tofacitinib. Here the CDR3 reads CASSHSPETGGGYTF. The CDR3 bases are TGCGCCAGCAGCCATAGTCCTGAGACAGGGGGTGGCTACACCTTC.